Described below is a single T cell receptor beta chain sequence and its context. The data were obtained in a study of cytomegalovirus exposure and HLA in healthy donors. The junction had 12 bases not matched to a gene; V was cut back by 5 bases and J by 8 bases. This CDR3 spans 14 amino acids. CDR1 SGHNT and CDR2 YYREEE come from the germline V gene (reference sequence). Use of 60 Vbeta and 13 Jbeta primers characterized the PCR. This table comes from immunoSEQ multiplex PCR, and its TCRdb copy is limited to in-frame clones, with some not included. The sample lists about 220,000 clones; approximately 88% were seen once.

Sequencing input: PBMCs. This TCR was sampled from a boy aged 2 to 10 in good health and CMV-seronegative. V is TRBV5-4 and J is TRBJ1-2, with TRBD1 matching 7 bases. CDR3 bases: TGTGCCAGCAGACTGGTGGAGGGGGCTGGAGGCTACACCTTC. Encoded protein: CASRLVEGAGGYTF.